This T cell receptor (beta chain) was observed in a study of blood T cells in healthy people across ages. V gave up 5 bases and J gave up 4 bases, with 23 bases separating them. The germline CDR1 and CDR2 sequences are SGHTA and FQGNSA. The CDR3 covers 17 residues. Alongside a J-beta primer mix, a sample-barcoded 5' primer served in a second PCR lasting roughly 6 to 11 cycles. TCRdb re-derived calls from the 5' RACE reads in MiXCR, one entry per CDR3 protein. The sample includes about 570,000 distinct CDR3 sequences, about 29% of them seen just once. A few counts support this clonotype. These data were likewise used in another study, on T cells of mothers and their children.

The material sequenced was blood. This receptor was identified in a boy between 2 and 15 years old in good health. This chain connects TRBV7-2 to TRBJ1-2, with a possible D match to TRBD1 (6 bases). CDR3: CASSIRDKPRVAYGYTF. CDR3 nucleotide sequence: TGTGCCAGCAGCATCCGGGACAAACCCAGAGTTGCCTATGGCTACACCTTC.